These 19 T cell receptor beta chains originate from one sample sequenced in a study of blood T cell repertoires in COVID-19. Assay used: immunoSEQ multiplex PCR; TCRdb lists only in-frame clones, some missing. The repertoire holds roughly 150,000 clones, with around 85% as singletons. The source material was peripheral blood. The source of these receptors is a man between 60 and 75 years old with active or convalescent COVID-19.

The V gene is TRBV6-1, the J gene TRBJ1-5; D gene ambiguous. CDR1 is MNHNS and CDR2 is SASEGT in the germline V gene. The ends were cut back, 4 bases at V and 3 bases at J, with 7 bases in the middle. There are 13 residues in the CDR3. CDR3 nucleotides: TGTGCCAGCAGTGTTACATACAATCAGCCCCAGCATTTT. Protein product: CASSVTYNQPQHF.

This chain links TRBV5-4 with TRBJ2-4; 8 bases align to TRBD1. V dropped 1 base and J dropped 1; count of bases not matched to a gene: 4. CDR1 is SGHNT, CDR2 YYREEE, per germline (reference sequence). This CDR3 comprises 16 residues. The CDR3 is CASSLSRTGAKNIQYF. In nucleotides, the CDR3 is TGTGCCAGCAGCTTGAGCCGGACAGGGGCCAAAAACATTCAGTACTTC.

This clone has a handful of counts. The rearrangement joins TRBV5-1 to TRBJ2-2, with D tentatively TRBD2 (5 bases). There are 16 residues in the CDR3. Germline V gene sequence: CDR1 SGHRS, CDR2 YFSETQ. V was pared by 1 base and J by 1 base, with 11 bases between. CDR3 region: CASSLWSGQNTGELFF. CDR3 nucleotide sequence: TGCGCCAGCAGCTTGTGGAGCGGCCAGAACACCGGGGAGCTGTTTTTT.

The rearrangement uses TRBV18 and TRBJ2-2, with D tentatively TRBD2 (5 bases). The CDR3 length is 16 residues. The V gene lost 3 bases and the J gene lost 0 bases, with 11 bases spanning the gap. Germline assignment: CDR1 KGHSH and CDR2 LQKENI. CDR3 DNA: TGTGCCAGCTCACCGAAGCGGACGGCGAACACCGGGGAGCTGTTTTTT. Translated: CASSPKRTANTGELFF.

The chain has TRBV5-4 and TRBJ1-2, with TRBD1 as a possible D gene (6 bases). V dropped 4 bases and J dropped 8 bases, with 18 bases sitting between them. This CDR3 is 14 amino acids long. The germline CDR1 and CDR2 sequences are SGHNT and YYREEE (reference sequence). CDR3 nucleotide sequence: TGTGCCAGCAGCGATGGAATTGGGGGCGGCGGCTACACCTTC. Protein: CASSDGIGGGGYTF. The entire variable domain, with the rest obtained from reference TRBV5-4 and TRBJ1-2, is as follows: ETGVTQSPTHLIKTRGQQVTLRCSSQSGHNTVSWYQQALGQGPQFIFQYYREEENGRGNFPPRFSGLQFPNYSSELNVNALELDDSALYLCASSDGIGGGGYTFGSGTRLTVV.

The V call is TRBV5-8, the J call TRBJ1-4, with a weak D call TRBD1 (5 bases). The V and J ends lost 5 bases and 3 bases respectively, with 17 bases between them. The CDR3 spans 16 residues. The germline CDR1 and CDR2 sequences are SGHTS and YDEGEE. The CDR3 spells CASRRGLNQANEKLFF. In DNA form, the CDR3 reads TGTGCCAGCAGGCGGGGGTTAAATCAGGCTAATGAAAAACTGTTTTTT.

Here the CDR3 reads CASSLLKGAGVNGYTF. The CDR3 DNA reads as TGTGCCAGCAGTCTCTTAAAAGGGGCGGGGGTGAATGGCTACACCTTC. The genes are TRBV28 and TRBJ1-2; TRBD1 might be the D (5 bases). V was clipped by 5 bases and J by 6 bases, with 22 bases between them. This CDR3 has 16 amino acids. Germline assignment: CDR1 MDHEN and CDR2 SYDVKM.

This chain connects TRBV6-1 to TRBJ2-1; 8 bases fit TRBD2. Germline V CDR1 and CDR2: MNHNS, SASEGT. CDR3 length: 17 residues. The junction had 9 bases not matched to a gene; V was cut back by 4 bases and J by 1 base. The CDR3 region has the DNA TGTGCCAGCAGTGGGCTAGCGGGCCTTCTATCCTACAATGAGCAGTTCTTC. Encoded protein: CASSGLAGLLSYNEQFF.

V gene TRBV6-4 combines with J gene TRBJ1-5; D is unresolved. The CDR3 runs 13 residues. CDR1 is MRHNA, CDR2 SNTAGT, per germline. V was clipped by 3 bases and J by 6 bases, with 9 bases between them. The CDR3 region has the DNA TGTGCCAGCAGTGAGATGGTCGGTCAGCCCCAGCATTTT. This encodes CASSEMVGQPQHF.

The V call is TRBV27, the J call TRBJ2-6; possibly TRBD2 for D (5 bases). CDR3 length: 17 amino acids. V was clipped by 2 bases and J by 0 bases, with 11 bases between them. CDR1 and CDR2 (germline): MNHEY, SMNVEV (reference sequence). The CDR3 region is CASSLEGGISGANVLTF. The CDR3 DNA reads TGTGCCAGCAGTTTAGAGGGCGGAATCTCTGGGGCCAACGTCCTGACTTTC. The complete variable domain, with remaining parts taken from reference TRBV27 and TRBJ2-6, reads EAQVTQNPRYLITVTGKKLTVTCSQNMNHEYMSWYRQDPGLGLRQIYYSMNVEVTDKGDVPEGYKVSRKEKRNFPLILESPSPNQTSLYFCASSLEGGISGANVLTFGAGSRLTVL.

The V gene is TRBV19, the J gene TRBJ2-4; 8 nucleotides line up with TRBD2. This CDR3 spans 17 amino acids. Germline CDR1 is LNHDA and CDR2 is SQIVND (reference sequence). V dropped 5 bases and J dropped 2; count of bases not matched to a gene: 11. DNA for the CDR3: TGTGCCAGTAGTGGCCCACCGGGACTAGGGTCCAAAAACATTCAGTACTTC. Amino acid sequence: CASSGPPGLGSKNIQYF.

This clone appeared a few times. The chain combines TRBV28 with TRBJ1-5; 8 bases align to TRBD1. J gave up 0 bases and V 5 bases, and 6 bases lay outside the gene matches. CDR3 size: 16 residues. Germline V CDR1 and CDR2: MDHEN, SYDVKM. CDR3 sequence reads: CASSRTGSNSNQPQHF. CDR3 DNA sequence: TGTGCCAGCAGTCGGACAGGGAGTAATAGCAATCAGCCCCAGCATTTT.

This rearrangement joins TRBV7-6 to TRBJ2-3, with TRBD2 matching 8 bases. Losses at the gene ends were 2 bases for V and 2 bases for J; bases not matched to a gene: 6. Germline CDR1 SGHVS, CDR2 FNYEAQ. This CDR3 is 16 amino acids long. The CDR3 nucleotides are TGTGCCAGCAGCTTAAGGTCGGGAGGGCCCACAGATACGCAGTATTTT. It is translated as CASSLRSGGPTDTQYF.

The chain has TRBV18 and TRBJ1-5; tentatively, D is TRBD1 (5 bases). Germline V gene data show CDR1 as KGHSH and CDR2 as LQKENI. Between the trimmed V and J ends, which lost 7 bases and 5 bases, there was a span of 15 bases. The CDR3 runs to 14 residues. The CDR3 region has the DNA TGTGCCAGCTTCCTCGGGGGTAAAGATCAGCCCCAGCATTTT. Its protein is CASFLGGKDQPQHF.

This chain connects TRBV7-8 to TRBJ1-6; 8 nucleotides align to TRBD1. Germline values: CDR1 SGHVS, CDR2 FQNEAQ. Unmatched junction bases numbered 6, after V lost 1 base and J lost 7 bases. This CDR3 is 16 amino acids long. Here the CDR3 DNA reads TGTGCCAGCAGCTTAGGACAGGGGAATTACAATTCACCCCTCCACTTT. This encodes CASSLGQGNYNSPLHF.

This clone was seen a few times. DNA of the CDR3: TGCGCCAGCAGTGAGTCGGAGGTTTCGTCGGGCTACACCTTC. The encoded protein is CASSESEVSSGYTF. The rearrangement links TRBV10-2 to TRBJ1-2, with D hard to call. The V gene lost 0 bases and the J gene lost 8 bases, with 13 bases spanning the gap. Looked up from germline, CDR1 is WSHSY and CDR2 is SAAADI. CDR3 length: 14 residues.

The chain carries TRBV2 and TRBJ1-1, with D hard to call. CDR1 and CDR2 (germline): SNHLY, FYNNEI. CDR3 length: 13 amino acids. The V and J ends lost 8 bases and 5 bases respectively, with 15 bases between them. The CDR3 loop reads CASRGGWGTEAFF. The CDR3 DNA reads TGTGCCAGCCGAGGAGGGTGGGGAACTGAAGCTTTCTTT.

This clone was observed a handful of times. This rearrangement joins TRBV2 to TRBJ1-2, with TRBD1 identical over 10 bases. Germline assignment: CDR1 SNHLY and CDR2 FYNNEI. The ends lost 6 bases at V and 8 bases at J; junction bases unmatched: 6. CDR3 length: 13 amino acids. CDR3 sequence reads: CASSTGTGAGYTF. The DNA for the CDR3 is TGTGCCAGCAGCACCGGGACAGGGGCGGGCTACACCTTC.

The V gene is TRBV18, the J gene TRBJ2-1, with a possible D match to TRBD1 (5 bases). Looked up from germline, CDR1 is KGHSH and CDR2 is LQKENI. CDR3 size: 14 residues. V dropped 4 bases and J dropped 0 bases, with 7 bases sitting between them. CDR3 bases: TGTGCCAGCTCACAGGGGTACTCCTACAATGAGCAGTTCTTC. Its protein product is CASSQGYSYNEQFF. The whole variable domain, remainder taken from reference TRBV18 and TRBJ2-1, is NAGVMQNPRHLVRRRGQEARLRCSPMKGHSHVYWYRQLPEEGLKFMVYLQKENIIDESGMPKERFSAEFPKEGPSILRIQQVVRGDSAAYFCASSQGYSYNEQFFGPGTRLTVL.